Sequencing of this TCR beta chain was carried out in a study of T cells in localized non-small cell lung cancer (dated by TCRdb to 2020 to 2021). In terms of the full investigation: T cell repertoires of about 240 early-stage NSCLC patients were analyzed, with tumors being compared against uninvolved tumor-adjacent lungs. A mean age of roughly 66 years was recorded for the NSCLC patients, of whom 120 to 150 were male and about a hundred were female. The cohort consisted of around 250 treatment-naive NSCLC patients whose localized lung tumors had been resected. The paper as a whole reports these results and caveats: The highest T cell clonality was observed in uninvolved tumor-adjacent lung, where clonality exceeded that of tumor, suggesting that antigenic responses were more focused in uninvolved tumor-adjacent lung. Of the top 100 tumor clones, a median of approximately 60 were detected in paired uninvolved adjacent lung; about 26 were also among that lung's top 100. Longer overall survival was associated with higher blood T cell density, whereas shorter survival was associated with higher adjacent-lung clonality. Since the design was exploratory, TCR variables were selected using unadjusted p-values with no false-discovery rate correction. Because multi-region tumor sequencing was not done, intratumor heterogeneity could not be ruled out.

At diagnosis, tumor, uninvolved tumor-adjacent lung and peripheral blood were collected and then preserved as a mix of FFPE and fresh-frozen material. For TCR repertoire profiling, blood samples were analyzed as peripheral blood mononuclear cells. TCR beta CDR3 regions were sequenced from DNA using the immunoSEQ Assay. Under the source paper's analysis protocol: T cell density was computed as TCR beta template counts normalized to usable DNA estimated by amplifying housekeeping genes. Richness was estimated using the preseqR package, with extrapolation to 400,000 templates for PBMC samples and to 120,000 templates for tissue samples. Clonality was taken to be one minus Pielou's evenness. To identify tissue-enriched TCRs, differential abundance testing was run on productive amino-acid clonotypes with a minimum total count of 5 and an alpha of 0.1. The Jaccard Index and the Morisita Overlap Index were used to quantify repertoire overlap between compartments. GLIPH clustered TCR beta CDR3s with public tetramer-defined viral CDR3s; viral motifs required at least three viral sequences plus V-gene enrichment. What TCRdb holds here is the immuneACCESS table cut down to in-frame rearrangements. Part of the clones is not present; checked against another copy, under half of the missing clones reflect an unresolved V gene, and the others are unexplained. V and J calls and clone size are copied from that table; D and trimming were computed from the DNA. The sample includes about 13,000 clones, with around 84% observed a single time. The leading ten clones occupy under 30% of the sample.

Note on this clone: Its antigen is still unknown. No much larger clonotype is one base removed from it; base qualities were not supplied.

Trimming at the junction amounts to 6 bases on V and 5 bases on J, and the germline ends lie 16 bases apart. CDR1 and CDR2 are drawn from the germline V gene: MGHDK, SYGVNS. Spanning cysteine to phenylalanine, the CDR3 consists of 14 amino acids. Just the 42-base CDR3 DNA is kept, in frame starting at base 1. The specimen comprised peripheral blood, sampled before any cancer treatment. This TCR came from a male donor older than 55 with stage I squamous cell lung carcinoma. This chain joins TRBV25-1 to TRBJ2-5; a tentative D call is TRBD2 (6 bases match). The nucleotide sequence is given as TGTGCCAGCAGCGCGGCGGGGCCGGGGGAGACCCAGTACTTC. The translation is CASSAAGPGETQYF.